One sample yielded the 8 T cell receptor beta chains listed below, sequenced in a study of tissue T cells after allogeneic stem cell transplantation. Method: immunoSEQ multiplex PCR; TCRdb's copy keeps in-frame clones and lacks some. The table records about 22,000 clones, 72% of them present only once. Material: spleen. The receptors were gathered from a female BALB/c mouse in good health. The mouse line has the MHC haplotype H2-d.

Notes on this clone: Gene and germline names: mouse. The sequenced CDR3 bases are TGTGCCAGCAGCCAAGTGGGGGCCTCCAACGAAAGATTATTT. Amino acid sequence: CASSQVGASNERLF. Given in full, the CDR3 is CASSQVGASNERLFF. The gene calls are TRBV2 and TRBJ1-4, with D possibly TRBD1 on 6 matching bases. The read falls 1 residue short of the CDR3 end, and the missing part is taken from the germline J gene. The germline V and J ends were trimmed by 1 base and 2 bases, with 8 bases remaining between them. Germline CDR1 and CDR2: LGHNA and YSYQKL. This CDR3 is built from 15 residues.

About this clone itself: The genes are named according to mouse. The read stops 1 residue short of the end of the CDR3; the missing end is completed from the germline J gene. The genes are TRBV13-2 and TRBJ1-2; 10 nucleotides match TRBD1. The CDR3 loop spans 13 amino acids. The ends lost 5 bases at V and 3 bases at J; junction bases unmatched: 1. The germline V gene encodes CDR1 NNHNN and CDR2 SYGAGS (reference sequence). The CDR3 region is CASGDRGDSDYTF. The DNA read from the CDR3 is TGTGCCAGCGGGGACAGGGGGGACTCCGACTACACC.

Comments on this clone: The gene names here belong to mouse. Sequencing ends 1 residue short of the CDR3 end; the germline J gene provides the rest. The V call is TRBV13-1, the J call TRBJ2-3; 8 bases are a match to TRBD1. The CDR3 spans 13 residues. Germline V gives CDR1 NSHNY, CDR2 SYGAGN. Trimming at V came to 9 bases and at J to 1 base, leaving 4 bases not matched to a gene. Here the CDR3 reads CATDRAGAETLYF. CDR3 DNA (partial): TGTGCCACGGACAGGGCTGGTGCAGAAACGCTGTAT.

This clone was detected a few times. Gene names follow the mouse nomenclature. The read terminates 1 residue before the CDR3 end, so the remaining end is supplied by the germline J gene. The chain is built from TRBV1 and TRBJ2-7; 10 nucleotides line up with TRBD2. From germline, CDR1 is NSQYPW and CDR2 LRSPGD (reference sequence). The CDR3 consists of 14 residues. Trimming removed 5 bases from V and 3 bases from J; junction bases left unmatched: 4. CDR3 loop: CTCSPRLGGYEQYF. The DNA read from the CDR3 is TGCACCTGCAGTCCTCGACTGGGGGGCTATGAACAGTAC.

A remark on this clone: The genes are named according to mouse. The read is 1 residue too short to cover the CDR3 end, so that end is filled in from the germline J gene. The rearrangement uses TRBV13-3 and TRBJ2-5; D remains unclear. The CDR3 is made up of 13 amino acids. Germline CDR1 NNHDY, CDR2 SYVADS. The V and J ends lost 0 bases and 1 base respectively, with 3 bases between them. This chain's CDR3 is CASSDDYQDTQYF. CDR3 DNA, as far as it was read: TGTGCCAGCAGTGATGACTACCAAGACACCCAGTAC. The entire variable domain, with the rest obtained from reference TRBV13-3 and TRBJ2-5, is as follows: EAAVTQSPRSKVAVTGGKVTLSCHQTNNHDYMYWYRQDTGHGLRLIHYSYVADSTEKGDIPDGYKASRPSQENFSLILELASLSQTAVYFCASSDDYQDTQYFGPGTRLLVL.

A remark on this clone: The gene symbols are mouse symbols. The CDR3 goes on 1 residue after the read ends, and that part is filled in from the germline J gene. The V and J genes are TRBV4 and TRBJ2-5; 11 bases fit TRBD2. V lost 5 bases, J lost 3 bases, and 4 bases stayed unmatched. Looked up from germline, CDR1 is LGHDT and CDR2 is YNNKQL (reference sequence). This CDR3 has 15 amino acids. The sequenced part of the CDR3 DNA is TGTGCCAGCAGCAAGGACTGGGGGGCGCAAGACACCCAGTAC. Its protein product is CASSKDWGAQDTQY. The CDR3 as a whole reads CASSKDWGAQDTQYF.

This clone was counted only a few times. Mouse germline and gene names are used. The CDR3 goes on 1 residue after the read ends, and that part is filled in from the germline J gene. The chain recombines TRBV5 with TRBJ2-7; D possibly corresponds to TRBD1 (5 bases). This CDR3 has 13 residues. Germline CDR1 is LGHNA and CDR2 is YNLKQL (reference sequence). Trimming shortened V by 2 bases and J by 4 bases, and 9 bases separated the two germline ends. This chain's CDR3 is CASSQTDRYEQYF. The DNA read from the CDR3 is TGTGCCAGCAGCCAAACCGACAGATATGAACAGTAC.

On this clone itself: The genes and germline here are from mouse. The CDR3 end lies 1 residue beyond the end of the read and is filled in from the germline J gene. The chain couples TRBV13-2 to TRBJ1-1; TRBD1 is a possible D gene (6 bases). The CDR3 loop spans 14 amino acids. V was pared by 1 base and J by 4 bases, with 11 bases between. CDR1 and CDR2 from the germline V gene are NNHNN and SYGAGS (reference sequence). The CDR3 sequence: CASGDQGRGTEVFF. CDR3 bases read: TGTGCCAGCGGTGATCAGGGGAGAGGCACAGAAGTCTTC.